This T cell receptor (beta chain) was captured in a study of blood T cell repertoires in COVID-19. Across the whole study: COVID-19 samples, acute and convalescent, were from the United States, Italy and Spain.

Assay used: immunoSEQ multiplex PCR; TCRdb lists only in-frame clones, some missing. The table has approximately 210,000 clones, roughly 84% seen once. Germline V gives CDR1 ENHRY, CDR2 SYGVKD. V shed 6 bases and J 10 bases; nucleotides not matched to a gene: 8. The CDR3 is 12 amino acids. The rearrangement links TRBV10-3 to TRBJ2-5; 7 bases agree with TRBD2. This clonotype was obtained from a man between 25 and 39 years old in a cohort exposed to, infected with or recovered from COVID-19 (not recorded which). Specimen: PBMCs or T cells enriched from blood (not recorded which). In DNA form, the CDR3 reads TGTGCCATCAGATCCGGGGCGGGGGTCCAGTACTTC. Translating it yields CAIRSGAGVQYF.